The clone carrying this TCR beta chain is a singleton in its sample. TCRdb used MiXCR to reprocess the 5' RACE reads, holding one entry per CDR3 protein. The table records roughly 6,100 distinct CDR3 sequences, about three quarters of them present only once. The memory fraction was CD4+CD45RO+CD25- cells. CDR3 length: 14 amino acids. V lost 4 bases and J 0 bases, leaving 10 bases between the germline ends. Per germline, CDR1 SGHRS and CDR2 YFSETQ. The sample comprised memory CD4+ T cells sorted from a lymph node. Subset in this sample: memory CD4+ T cells, CD4+CD45RO+CD25-. This sequence originates from a female donor with breast cancer. V usage is TRBV5-1 and J usage is TRBJ1-1, with D tentatively TRBD1 (5 bases). In DNA, the CDR3 is TGCGCCAGCAGCCTGAACAGGATGAACACTGAAGCTTTCTTT. Its protein product is CASSLNRMNTEAFF. Full variable domain (outside the CDR3, taken from reference TRBV5-1 and TRBJ1-1): KAGVTQTPRYLIKTRGQQVTLSCSPISGHRSVSWYQQTPGQGLQFLFEYFSETQRNKGNFPGRFSGRQFSNSRSEMNVSTLELGDSALYLCASSLNRMNTEAFFGQGTRLTVV.